This entry concerns a single TCR beta chain. Its antigen is not known. The CDR3 extends over 15 amino acids. The V gene's germline CDR1 is ENHRY and CDR2 SYGVKD. V was shortened by 3 bases and J by 0 bases, with 9 bases between the two germline ends. The sample originates from a study of shared clonotypes between healthy human individuals. The study, taken as a whole, reports: The sole specimen, blood, was sampled, and tissue repertoires likely differ.

Sequencing on ten immunoSEQ deep assay plates was performed for unsorted PBMC DNA. TCRdb's copy holds only in-frame clones and misses some; the assay was immunoSEQ multiplex PCR. The table lists about 470,000 clones, 79% of them singletons. The sequencing sample was made of PBMCs. The chain combines TRBV10-3 with TRBJ1-5; TRBD1 might be the D (5 bases). The receptor was isolated from a middle-aged woman in good health. Some clones in this sample may be carry-over from other donors' samples. DNA of the CDR3: TGTGCCATCAGTGAAGGACAAGATAGCAATCAGCCCCAGCATTTT. It specifies CAISEGQDSNQPQHF.